Given below is one T cell receptor beta chain in context. Its antigen remains unidentified. These data belong to a study of shared clonotypes between healthy human individuals. Study background: Per-donor plates numbered three CD4 naive, three CD4 memory, two CD8 naive and one CD8 memory.

Produced via immunoSEQ multiplex PCR; TCRdb's table is partial and in-frame only. The data hold about 2.4 million clones, with roughly 93% observed a single time. The split of CD4+ cells yielded CD45RA+ naive and CD45RA-negative memory subsets. Broader study findings: Represented genetic and exposure-history diversity was restricted by having few donors. Naive CD4 clonotypes overlapped across a few donors at 4.5% to 5.5%.

The V end was cut by 10 bases, the J end by 6 bases, with 7 bases between. The CDR3 is 11 amino acids. Germline CDR1 MNHNS, CDR2 SASEGT. The specimen was naive CD4+ T cells from PBMCs. Subset here: CD45RA+ positively selected. This chain uses TRBV6-1 with TRBJ1-6; D not certain. This TCR derives from a man between 18 and 35 years old in good health. Some clones in this sample may be carry-over from other donors' samples. For the CDR3, the DNA is TGTGCCACCGCAACTAATTCACCCCTCCACTTT. This sequence encodes CATATNSPLHF.